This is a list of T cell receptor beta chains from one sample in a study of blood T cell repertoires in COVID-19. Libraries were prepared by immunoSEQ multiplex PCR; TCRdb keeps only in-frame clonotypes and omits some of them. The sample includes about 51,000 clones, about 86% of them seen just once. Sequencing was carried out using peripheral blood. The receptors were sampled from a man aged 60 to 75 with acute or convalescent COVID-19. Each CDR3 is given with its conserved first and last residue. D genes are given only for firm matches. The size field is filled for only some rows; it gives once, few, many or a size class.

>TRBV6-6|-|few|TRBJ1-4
CASKTGKLPNEKLFF
TGTGCCAGCAAGACAGGAAAACTTCCGAATGAAAAACTGTTTTTT
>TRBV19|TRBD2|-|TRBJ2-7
CASSKLGSGTGSYEQYF
TGTGCCAGTAGTAAGTTAGGGAGCGGGACGGGCTCCTACGAGCAGTACTTC
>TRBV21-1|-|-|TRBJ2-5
CASRRGGRRGPGKEETQYF
TGTGCCAGCCGCAGGGGTGGTCGTCGTGGACCAGGGAAGGAAGAGACCCAGTACTTC
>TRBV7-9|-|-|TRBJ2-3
CASMVGGTDTQYF
TGTGCCAGCATGGTGGGCGGCACAGATACGCAGTATTTT
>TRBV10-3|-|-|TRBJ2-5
CAISESRQETQYF
TGTGCCATCAGTGAGTCGAGGCAAGAGACCCAGTACTTC
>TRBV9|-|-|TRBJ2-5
CASSVGVGGQETQYF
TGTGCCAGCAGCGTAGGAGTCGGGGGCCAAGAGACCCAGTACTTC
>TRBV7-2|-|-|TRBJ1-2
CASSPSRGAGGYTF
TGTGCCAGCAGCCCGAGCCGGGGGGCGGGAGGCTACACCTTC
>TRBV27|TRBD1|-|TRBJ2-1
CASSQVNPGTGTMNEQFF
TGTGCCAGCAGTCAGGTGAACCCCGGGACAGGGACTATGAATGAGCAGTTCTTC
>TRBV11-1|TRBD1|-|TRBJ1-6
CASSGQGYNSPLHF
TGTGCCAGCAGCGGACAGGGTTATAATTCACCCCTCCACTTT
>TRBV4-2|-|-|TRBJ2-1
CASSPETRVYEQFF
TGTGCCAGCAGCCCCGAGACTAGAGTCTATGAGCAGTTCTTC
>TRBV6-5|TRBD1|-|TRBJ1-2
CASSYWTGVNYGYTF
TGTGCCAGCAGTTACTGGACAGGGGTAAACTATGGCTACACCTTC
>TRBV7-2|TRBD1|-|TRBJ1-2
CASSPDRGGNYGYTF
TGTGCCAGCAGCCCCGACAGGGGCGGTAACTATGGCTACACCTTC
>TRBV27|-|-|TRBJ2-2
CASKERFPNTGELFF
TGTGCCAGCAAGGAGCGATTCCCTAACACCGGGGAGCTGTTTTTT
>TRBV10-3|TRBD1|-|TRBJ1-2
CAISEGGQGPYGYTF
TGTGCCATCAGTGAGGGGGGACAGGGGCCCTATGGCTACACCTTC
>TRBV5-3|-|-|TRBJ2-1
CARSLVPESNTYNEQFF
TGTGCCAGAAGTCTCGTACCGGAGAGTAACACCTACAATGAGCAGTTCTTC
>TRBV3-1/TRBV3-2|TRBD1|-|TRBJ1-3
CASSPYRQGQAYF
TGTGCCAGCAGCCCCTATCGGCAGGGACAGGCGTATTTT
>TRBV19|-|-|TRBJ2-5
CASSIQGTDQETQYF
TGTGCCAGTAGTATACAGGGAACCGACCAAGAGACCCAGTACTTC
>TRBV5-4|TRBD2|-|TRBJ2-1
CASRTSTSGAYNEQFF
TGTGCCAGCCGTACATCCACCAGCGGGGCCTACAATGAGCAGTTCTTC
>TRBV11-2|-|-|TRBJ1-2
CASSFTLQGTANYGYTF
TGTGCCAGCAGTTTCACTCTCCAGGGGACGGCTAACTATGGCTACACCTTC
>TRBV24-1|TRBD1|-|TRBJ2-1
CATSDAGQGTNEQFF
TGTGCCACCAGTGACGCTGGACAGGGGACCAATGAGCAGTTCTTC
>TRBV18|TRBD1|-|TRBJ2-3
CASSPRTGGTDTQYF
TGTGCCAGCTCACCGCGGACAGGGGGGACAGATACGCAGTATTTT
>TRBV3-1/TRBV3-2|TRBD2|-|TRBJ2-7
CASSQYEGLARTYEQYF
TGTGCCAGCAGCCAATACGAAGGACTAGCGAGAACCTACGAGCAGTACTTC
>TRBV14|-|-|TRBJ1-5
CASSLVNQPQHF
TGTGCCAGCAGCCTAGTCAATCAGCCCCAGCATTTT
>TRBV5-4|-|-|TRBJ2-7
CASSSRVDQQQYF
TGTGCCAGCAGCTCCCGTGTAGATCAACAGCAGTACTTC
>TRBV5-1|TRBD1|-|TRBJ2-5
CASSETGSETQYF
TGCGCCAGCAGCGAGACAGGGTCGGAGACCCAGTACTTC
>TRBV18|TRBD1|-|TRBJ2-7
CASSPTAGTGIGEQYF
TGTGCCAGCTCACCTACAGCCGGGACAGGGATAGGAGAGCAGTACTTC
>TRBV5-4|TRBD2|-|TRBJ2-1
CASSPGTSPNEQFF
TGTGCCAGCAGCCCGGGGACTAGTCCCAATGAGCAGTTCTTC
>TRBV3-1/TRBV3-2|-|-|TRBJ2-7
CASSKGGREQYF
TGTGCCAGCAGCAAGGGTGGGAGGGAGCAGTACTTC
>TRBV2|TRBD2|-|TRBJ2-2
CASSRSSGRTGELFF
TGTGCCAGCAGTAGATCTAGCGGGAGGACCGGGGAGCTGTTTTTT
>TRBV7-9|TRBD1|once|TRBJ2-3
CASSSTGTGAADTQYF
TGTGCCAGCAGCTCGACCGGGACAGGGGCGGCAGATACGCAGTATTTT
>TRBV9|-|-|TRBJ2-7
CASSVGGRSYEQYF
TGTGCCAGCAGCGTAGGTGGGAGGTCCTACGAGCAGTACTTC
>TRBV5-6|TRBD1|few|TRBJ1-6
CASSPWTGDLYNSPLHF
TGTGCCAGCAGCCCCTGGACAGGGGATCTTTATAATTCACCCCTCCACTTT
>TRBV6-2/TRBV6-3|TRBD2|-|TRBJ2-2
CASSLRLAPIPGELFF
TGTGCCAGCAGTCTGCGACTAGCGCCCATCCCCGGGGAGCTGTTTTTT
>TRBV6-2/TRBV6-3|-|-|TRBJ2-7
CASSYSSGLEQYF
TGTGCCAGCAGTTACTCGTCAGGACTCGAGCAGTACTTC
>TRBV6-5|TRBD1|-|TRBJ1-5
CASRGQGVNQPQHF
TGTGCCAGCAGAGGACAGGGAGTAAATCAGCCCCAGCATTTT